This T cell receptor beta chain was obtained from a study of shared clonotypes between healthy human individuals. Overall study context: The study enrolled two women and a few men aged 18 to 49.

Each donor was a Caucasian adult residing in Nashville, Tennessee. Findings and limits, study-wide: The naive CD4 repertoires of several donors were compared, and roughly 5% of clonotypes were shared. Generation probabilities of non-shared clonotypes were lower (relative to those shared by all four donors).

Of note for this clone: The antigen remains unidentified.

The data were produced by immunoSEQ multiplex PCR, yet TCRdb's version contains in-frame clones alone and is incomplete. Here the sample spans about 1.1 million clones, 75% to 85% being singletons. This clonotype was sampled from a young man in good health. Some clones in this sample may be carry-over from other donors' samples. Sequenced: memory CD4+ T cells from PBMCs. Specified subset: CD45RA-negative fraction.

The CDR3, as DNA: TGTGCCAGCAGTTTATTGTTGGGGTCGGGCGACACTGAAGCTTTCTTT. This encodes CASSLLLGSGDTEAFF. The rearrangement joins TRBV28 to TRBJ1-1, with unresolved D. CDR1 is MDHEN, CDR2 SYDVKM, per germline. The CDR3 contains 16 residues. V shed 1 base and J shed 3 bases, with 15 bases lying between them.